This TCR beta chain appears in the sequencing data of a study of T cell responses to AZD1222 COVID-19 vaccine. Trimming pared 9 bases from V and 8 bases from J, leaving 16 bases between. This CDR3 comprises 12 residues. CDR1 and CDR2 (germline): SNHLY, FYNNEI. Method: immunoSEQ multiplex PCR; TCRdb's copy keeps in-frame clones and lacks some. The sample has 150,000 or so clones, roughly nine tenths seen once. To note about this clone: The antigen remains unidentified.

Findings of the study overall: Seropositive AZD1222 recipients at baseline numbered only five or six. CD4 TCRs linked to vaccination spanned spike, dominating at 160-218 and 743-854. A mostly white British donor set with more females was recruited, and clonal diversity was possibly underestimated.

The sample in question was peripheral blood, obtained on day 0 of AZD1222 vaccination. The source of this sequence is an adult in good health. The rearrangement links TRBV2 to TRBJ1-1, with a weak D call TRBD1 (6 bases). CDR3 coding DNA: TGTGCCAGACGCACAGGGTTTTCCGAAGCTTTCTTT. Translation: CARRTGFSEAFF.